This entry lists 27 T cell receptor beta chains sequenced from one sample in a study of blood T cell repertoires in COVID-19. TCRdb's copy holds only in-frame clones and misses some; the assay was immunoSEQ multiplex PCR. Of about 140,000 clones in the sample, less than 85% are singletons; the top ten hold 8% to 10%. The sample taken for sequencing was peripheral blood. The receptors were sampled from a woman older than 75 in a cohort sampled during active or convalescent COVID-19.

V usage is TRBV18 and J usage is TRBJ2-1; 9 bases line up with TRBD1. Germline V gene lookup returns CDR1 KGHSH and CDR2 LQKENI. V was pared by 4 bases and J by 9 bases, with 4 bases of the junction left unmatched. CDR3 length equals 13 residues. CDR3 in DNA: TGTGCCAGCTCACGGGACAGGGCGGGTGAGCAGTTCTTC. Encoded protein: CASSRDRAGEQFF.

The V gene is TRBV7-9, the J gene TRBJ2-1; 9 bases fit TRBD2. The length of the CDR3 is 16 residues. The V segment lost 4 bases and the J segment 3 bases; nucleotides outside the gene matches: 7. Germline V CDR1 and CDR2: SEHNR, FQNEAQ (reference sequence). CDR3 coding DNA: TGTGCCAGCAGCTGGCGGGGGGGCGTCAACTACAATGAGCAGTTCTTC. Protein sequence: CASSWRGGVNYNEQFF.

For the CDR3, the DNA is TGTGCCACGGACCTTAGCGGGAAACAAGAGACCCAGTACTTC. This gives the protein CATDLSGKQETQYF. This chain uses TRBV6-1 with TRBJ2-5; 8 nucleotides line up with TRBD2. CDR1 and CDR2 from the germline V gene are MNHNS and SASEGT. The CDR3 covers 14 residues. The V segment lost 10 bases and the J segment 2 bases; nucleotides outside the gene matches: 9.

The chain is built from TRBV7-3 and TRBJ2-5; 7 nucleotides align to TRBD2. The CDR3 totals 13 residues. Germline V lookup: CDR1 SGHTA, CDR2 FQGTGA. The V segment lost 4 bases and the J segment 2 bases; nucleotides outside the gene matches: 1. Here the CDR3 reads CASSSGLQETQYF. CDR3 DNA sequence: TGTGCCAGCAGCTCGGGACTACAAGAGACCCAGTACTTC.

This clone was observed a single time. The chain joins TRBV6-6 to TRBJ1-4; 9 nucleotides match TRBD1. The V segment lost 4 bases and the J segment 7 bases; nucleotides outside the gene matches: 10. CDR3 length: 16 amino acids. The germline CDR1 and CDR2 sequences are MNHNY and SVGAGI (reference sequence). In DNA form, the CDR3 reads TGTGCCAGCAGTTCCGGGACAGGGTTTAGGGTTGAAAAACTGTTTTTT. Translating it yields CASSSGTGFRVEKLFF.

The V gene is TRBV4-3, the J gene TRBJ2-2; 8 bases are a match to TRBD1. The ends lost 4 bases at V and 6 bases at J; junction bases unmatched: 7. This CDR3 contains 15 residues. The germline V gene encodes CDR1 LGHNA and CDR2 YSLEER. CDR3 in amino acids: CASSLGQGRSGELFF. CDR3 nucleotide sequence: TGCGCCAGCAGCCTCGGACAGGGAAGATCCGGGGAGCTGTTTTTT.

In DNA, the CDR3 is TGTGCCTGGAGCGTCCGCGACATCAGGCCCAATCAGCCCCAGCATTTT. This encodes CAWSVRDIRPNQPQHF. The V gene is TRBV30, the J gene TRBJ1-5; D gene unclear. This CDR3 has 16 residues. Deletions cut 3 bases from V and 3 bases from J, with 18 bases between. CDR1 and CDR2 (germline): GTSNPN, SVGIG (reference sequence).

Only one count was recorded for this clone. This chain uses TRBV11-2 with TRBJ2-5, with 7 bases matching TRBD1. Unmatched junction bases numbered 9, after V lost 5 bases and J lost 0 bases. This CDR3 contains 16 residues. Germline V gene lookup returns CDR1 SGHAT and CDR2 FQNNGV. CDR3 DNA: TGTGCCAGCAGCCGCAAGCCTGGGACAGACCAAGAGACCCAGTACTTC. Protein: CASSRKPGTDQETQYF.

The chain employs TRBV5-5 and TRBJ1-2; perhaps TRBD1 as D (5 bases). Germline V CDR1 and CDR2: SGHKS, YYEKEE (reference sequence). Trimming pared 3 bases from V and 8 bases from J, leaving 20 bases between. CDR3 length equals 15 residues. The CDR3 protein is CASSSVRNRIEGYTF. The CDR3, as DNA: TGTGCCAGCAGCTCCGTGCGGAACAGGATTGAGGGCTACACCTTC.

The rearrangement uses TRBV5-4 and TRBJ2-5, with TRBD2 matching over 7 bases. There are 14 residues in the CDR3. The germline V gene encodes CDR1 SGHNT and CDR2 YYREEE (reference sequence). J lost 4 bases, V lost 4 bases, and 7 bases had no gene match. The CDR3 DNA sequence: TGTGCCAGCAGCACCGGACTAGTAGGAGAGACCCAGTACTTC. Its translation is CASSTGLVGETQYF.

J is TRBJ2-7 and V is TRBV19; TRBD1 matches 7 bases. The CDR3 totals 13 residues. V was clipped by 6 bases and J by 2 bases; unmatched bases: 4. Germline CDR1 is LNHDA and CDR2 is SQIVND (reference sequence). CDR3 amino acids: CASSRQGTYEQYF. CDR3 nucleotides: TGTGCCAGTAGCAGACAGGGCACCTACGAGCAGTACTTC.

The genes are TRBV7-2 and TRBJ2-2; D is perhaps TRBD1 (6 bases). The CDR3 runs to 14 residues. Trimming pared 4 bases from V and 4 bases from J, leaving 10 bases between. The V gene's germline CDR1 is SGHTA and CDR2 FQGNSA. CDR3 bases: TGTGCCAGCAGCTCCCAGGGGACCACCGGGGAGCTGTTTTTT. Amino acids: CASSSQGTTGELFF. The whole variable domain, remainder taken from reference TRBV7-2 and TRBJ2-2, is GAGVSQSPSNKVTEKGKDVELRCDPISGHTALYWYRQSLGQGLEFLIYFQGNSAPDKSGLPSDRFSAERTGGSVSTLTIQRTQQEDSAVYLCASSSQGTTGELFFGEGSRLTVL.

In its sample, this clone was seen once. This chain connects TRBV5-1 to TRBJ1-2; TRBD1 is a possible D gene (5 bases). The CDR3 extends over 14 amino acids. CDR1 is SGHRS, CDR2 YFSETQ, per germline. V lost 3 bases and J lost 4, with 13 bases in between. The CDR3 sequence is CASSSTGASYGYTF. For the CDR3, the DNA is TGCGCCAGCAGCTCTACAGGTGCATCCTATGGCTACACCTTC.

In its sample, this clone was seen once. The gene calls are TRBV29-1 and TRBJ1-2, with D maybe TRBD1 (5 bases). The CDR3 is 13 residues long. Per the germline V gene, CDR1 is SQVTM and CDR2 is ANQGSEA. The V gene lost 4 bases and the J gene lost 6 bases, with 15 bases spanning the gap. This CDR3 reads CSVGGWGEDGYTF. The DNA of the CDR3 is TGCAGCGTTGGGGGTTGGGGGGAAGATGGCTACACCTTC.

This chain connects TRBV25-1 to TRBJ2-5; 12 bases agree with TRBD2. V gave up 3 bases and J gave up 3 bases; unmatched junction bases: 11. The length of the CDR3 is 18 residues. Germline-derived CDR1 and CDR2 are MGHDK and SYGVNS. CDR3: CASSELAGGSAREETQYF. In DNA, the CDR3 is TGTGCCAGCAGTGAGCTAGCGGGGGGGTCGGCGAGGGAAGAGACCCAGTACTTC.

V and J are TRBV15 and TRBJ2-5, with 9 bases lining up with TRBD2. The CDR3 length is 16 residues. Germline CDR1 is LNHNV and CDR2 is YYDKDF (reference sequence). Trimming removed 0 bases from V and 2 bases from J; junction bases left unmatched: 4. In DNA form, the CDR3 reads TGTGCCACCAGCAGAGATCGAGCGGGGGGACAAGAGACCCAGTACTTC. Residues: CATSRDRAGGQETQYF.

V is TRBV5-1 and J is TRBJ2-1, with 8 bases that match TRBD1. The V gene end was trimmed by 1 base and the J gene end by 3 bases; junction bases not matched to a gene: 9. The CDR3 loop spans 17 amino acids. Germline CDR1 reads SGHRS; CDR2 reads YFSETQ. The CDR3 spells CASSLNHGQGNYNEQFF. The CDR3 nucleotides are TGCGCCAGCAGCTTGAATCATGGACAGGGAAACTACAATGAGCAGTTCTTC.

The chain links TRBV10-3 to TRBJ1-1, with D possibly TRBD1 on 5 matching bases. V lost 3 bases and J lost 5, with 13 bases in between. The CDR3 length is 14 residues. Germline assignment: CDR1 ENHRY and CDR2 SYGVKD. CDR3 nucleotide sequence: TGTGCCATCAGTGAATTTCAGGGAAGGACTGAAGCTTTCTTT. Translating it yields CAISEFQGRTEAFF.

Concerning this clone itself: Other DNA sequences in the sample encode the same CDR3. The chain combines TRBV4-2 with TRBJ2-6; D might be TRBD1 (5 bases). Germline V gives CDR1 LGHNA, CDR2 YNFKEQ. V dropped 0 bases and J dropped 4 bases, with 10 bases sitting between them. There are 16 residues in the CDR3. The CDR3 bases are TGTGCCAGCAGCCAAGATACCAGGGCGGGGGCCAACGTCCTGACTTTC. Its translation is CASSQDTRAGANVLTF.

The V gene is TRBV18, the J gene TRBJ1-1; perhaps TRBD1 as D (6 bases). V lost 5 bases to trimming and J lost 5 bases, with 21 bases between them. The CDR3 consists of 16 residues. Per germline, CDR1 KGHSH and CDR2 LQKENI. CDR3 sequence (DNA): TGTGCCAGCTCAAACAGGGTTTGGTCCGGGGCGACTGAAGCTTTCTTT. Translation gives CASSNRVWSGATEAFF.

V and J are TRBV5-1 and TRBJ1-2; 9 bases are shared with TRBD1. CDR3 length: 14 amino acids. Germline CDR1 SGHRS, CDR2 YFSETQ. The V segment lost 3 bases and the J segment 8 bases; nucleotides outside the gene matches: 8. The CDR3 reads CASSWVTGGGGYTF. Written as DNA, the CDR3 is TGCGCCAGCAGCTGGGTCACAGGGGGCGGAGGCTACACCTTC.

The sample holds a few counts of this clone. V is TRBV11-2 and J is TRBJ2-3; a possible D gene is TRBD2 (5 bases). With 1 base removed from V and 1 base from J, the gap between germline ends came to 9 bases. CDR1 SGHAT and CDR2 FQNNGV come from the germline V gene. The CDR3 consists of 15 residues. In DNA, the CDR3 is TGTGCCAGCAGCTTAGGGTCCGGGGGCACAGATACGCAGTATTTT. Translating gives CASSLGSGGTDTQYF.

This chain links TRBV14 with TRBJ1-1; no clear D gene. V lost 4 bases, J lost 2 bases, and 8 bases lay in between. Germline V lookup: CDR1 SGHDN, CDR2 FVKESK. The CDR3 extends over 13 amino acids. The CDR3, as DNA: TGTGCCAGCAGCCTTGGGCAAAACACTGAAGCTTTCTTT. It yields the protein CASSLGQNTEAFF.

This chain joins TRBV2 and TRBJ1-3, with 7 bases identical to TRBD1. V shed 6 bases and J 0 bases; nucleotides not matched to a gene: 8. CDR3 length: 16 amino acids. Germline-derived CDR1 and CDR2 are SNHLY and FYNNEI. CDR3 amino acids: CASSRGAASSGNTIYF. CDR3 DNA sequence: TGTGCCAGCAGCAGGGGGGCCGCGAGCTCTGGAAACACCATATATTTT.

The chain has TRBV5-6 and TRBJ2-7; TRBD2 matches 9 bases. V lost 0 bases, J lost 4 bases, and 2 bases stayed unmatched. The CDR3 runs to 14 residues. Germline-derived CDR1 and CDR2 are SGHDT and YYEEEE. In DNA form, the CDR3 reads TGTGCCAGCAGCTTGGGCGGGGGGGATTACGAGCAGTACGTC. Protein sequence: CASSLGGGDYEQYV.

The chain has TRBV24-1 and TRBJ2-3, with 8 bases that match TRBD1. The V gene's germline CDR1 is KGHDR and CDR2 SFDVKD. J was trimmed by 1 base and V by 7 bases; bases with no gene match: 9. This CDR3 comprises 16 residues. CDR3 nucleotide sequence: TGTGCCACCAGCGCATACAGGGGGTCTGGCACAGATACGCAGTATTTT. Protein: CATSAYRGSGTDTQYF.

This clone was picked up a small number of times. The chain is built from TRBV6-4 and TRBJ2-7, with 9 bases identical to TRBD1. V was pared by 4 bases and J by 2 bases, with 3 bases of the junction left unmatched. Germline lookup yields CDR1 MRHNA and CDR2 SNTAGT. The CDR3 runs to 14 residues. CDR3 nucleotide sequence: TGTGCCAGCAGTGTTGGGACAGGGCCCTACGAGCAGTACTTC. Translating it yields CASSVGTGPYEQYF.